The 3 T cell receptor beta chains in this list originate from one sample, sequenced in a study of shared clonotypes between healthy human individuals. TCRdb keeps only in-frame clones here, not all; method: immunoSEQ multiplex PCR. The repertoire holds some 1,400,000 clones, with roughly 96% as singletons. The specimen was naive CD4+ T cells sorted from blood. Sample subset: CD45RA+ positively selected. These receptors came from a young man in good health.

The chain employs TRBV5-8 and TRBJ1-5, with 7 bases lining up with TRBD1. Trimming took 3 bases from V and 0 from J; bases not matched to a gene: 3. There are 15 residues in the CDR3. From germline, CDR1 is SGHTS and CDR2 YDEGEE. CDR3 loop: CASSSRGYSNQPQHF. The CDR3 DNA follows: TGTGCCAGCAGCTCCAGGGGGTATAGCAATCAGCCCCAGCATTTT.

V is TRBV4-1 and J is TRBJ2-2, with D unresolved. V lost 2 bases, J lost 2 bases, and 6 bases lay in between. There are 14 residues in the CDR3. Germline V gene sequence: CDR1 MGHRA, CDR2 YSYEKL. The CDR3 spells CASSQPSNTGELFF. CDR3 sequence (DNA): TGCGCCAGCAGCCAACCCTCCAACACCGGGGAGCTGTTTTTT.

The chain has TRBV19 and TRBJ2-5; 9 bases match TRBD2. CDR1 and CDR2 (germline): LNHDA, SQIVND (reference sequence). V lost 2 bases to trimming and J lost 5 bases; unmatched junction nucleotides: 6. CDR3 length equals 15 residues. The CDR3, as DNA: TGTGCCAGTAGTATACCGAGCCTAGCGGGGGAGACCCAGTACTTC. Translation gives CASSIPSLAGETQYF.